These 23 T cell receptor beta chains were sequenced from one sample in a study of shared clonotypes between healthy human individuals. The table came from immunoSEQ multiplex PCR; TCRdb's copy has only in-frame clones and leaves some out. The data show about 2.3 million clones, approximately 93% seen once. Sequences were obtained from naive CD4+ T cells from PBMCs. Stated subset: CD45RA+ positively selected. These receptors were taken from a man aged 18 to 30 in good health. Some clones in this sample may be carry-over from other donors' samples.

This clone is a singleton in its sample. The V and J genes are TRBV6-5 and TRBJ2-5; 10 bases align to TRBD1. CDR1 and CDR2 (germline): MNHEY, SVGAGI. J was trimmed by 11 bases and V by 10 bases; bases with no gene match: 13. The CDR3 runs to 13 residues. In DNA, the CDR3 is TGTGCCACCACGGGACAGGGGACGGGGGAGCAGTACTTC. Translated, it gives CATTGQGTGEQYF.

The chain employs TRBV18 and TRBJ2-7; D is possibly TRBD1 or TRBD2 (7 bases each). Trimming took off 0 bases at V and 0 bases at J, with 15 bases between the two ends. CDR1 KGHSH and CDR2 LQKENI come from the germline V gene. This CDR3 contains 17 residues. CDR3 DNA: TGTGCCAGCTCACCACCTAAAGGGAGGGACAGCTCCTACGAGCAGTACTTC. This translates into CASSPPKGRDSSYEQYF.

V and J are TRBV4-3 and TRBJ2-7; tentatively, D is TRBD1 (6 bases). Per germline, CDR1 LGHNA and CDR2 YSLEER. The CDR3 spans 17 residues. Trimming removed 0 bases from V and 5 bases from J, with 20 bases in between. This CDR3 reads CASSQEITRDTPDEQYF. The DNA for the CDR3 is TGCGCCAGCAGCCAAGAAATTACAAGGGACACCCCGGACGAGCAGTACTTC.

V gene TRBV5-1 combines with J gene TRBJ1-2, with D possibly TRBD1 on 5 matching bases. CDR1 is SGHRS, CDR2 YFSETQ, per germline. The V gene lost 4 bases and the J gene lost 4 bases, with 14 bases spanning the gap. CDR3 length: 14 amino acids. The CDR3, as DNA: TGCGCCAGCAGCCGGGAAGGGACCGGCTATGGCTACACCTTC. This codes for CASSREGTGYGYTF.

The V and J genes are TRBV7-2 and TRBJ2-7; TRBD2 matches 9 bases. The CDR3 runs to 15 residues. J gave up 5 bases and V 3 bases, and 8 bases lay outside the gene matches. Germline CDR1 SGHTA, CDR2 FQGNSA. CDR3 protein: CASSLGWLAGHEQYF. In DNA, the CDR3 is TGTGCCAGCAGCTTGGGTTGGCTAGCGGGGCACGAGCAGTACTTC.

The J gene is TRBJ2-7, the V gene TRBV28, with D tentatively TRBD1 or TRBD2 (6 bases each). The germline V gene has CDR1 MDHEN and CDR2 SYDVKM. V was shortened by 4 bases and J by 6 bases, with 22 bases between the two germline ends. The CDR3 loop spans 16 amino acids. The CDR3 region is CASSSYRGLGRGEQYF. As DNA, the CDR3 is TGTGCCAGCAGTTCGTACCGGGGGCTCGGACGGGGCGAGCAGTACTTC.

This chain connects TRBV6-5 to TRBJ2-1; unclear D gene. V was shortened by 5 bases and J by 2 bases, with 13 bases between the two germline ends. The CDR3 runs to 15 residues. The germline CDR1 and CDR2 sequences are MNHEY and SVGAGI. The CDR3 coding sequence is TGTGCCAGCAGTGGCGACCGAGCCCCCTACAATGAGCAGTTCTTC. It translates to CASSGDRAPYNEQFF.

The CDR3 protein is CASTLGSGEGYTF. As DNA, the CDR3 is TGCGCCAGCACCCTTGGTAGTGGGGAAGGCTACACCTTC. The gene calls are TRBV5-1 and TRBJ1-2; D call uncertain. Germline CDR1 reads SGHRS; CDR2 reads YFSETQ. CDR3 length: 13 amino acids. Trimming pared 6 bases from V and 8 bases from J, leaving 17 bases between.

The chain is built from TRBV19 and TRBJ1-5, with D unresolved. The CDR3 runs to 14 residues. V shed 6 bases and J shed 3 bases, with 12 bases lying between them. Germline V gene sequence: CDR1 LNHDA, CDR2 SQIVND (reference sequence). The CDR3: CASRKVTTNQPQHF. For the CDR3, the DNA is TGTGCCAGTAGGAAGGTTACTACCAATCAGCCCCAGCATTTT. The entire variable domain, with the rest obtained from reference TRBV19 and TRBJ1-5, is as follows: DGGITQSPKYLFRKEGQNVTLSCEQNLNHDAMYWYRQDPGQGLRLIYYSQIVNDFQKGDIAEGYSVSREKKESFPLTVTSAQKNPTAFYLCASRKVTTNQPQHFGDGTRLSIL.

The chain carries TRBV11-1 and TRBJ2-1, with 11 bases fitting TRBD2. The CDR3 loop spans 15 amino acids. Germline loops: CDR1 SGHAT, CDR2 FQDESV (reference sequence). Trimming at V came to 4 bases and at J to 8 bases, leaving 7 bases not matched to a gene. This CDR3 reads CASSSGTSGTHEQFF. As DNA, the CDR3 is TGTGCCAGCAGCTCCGGGACTAGCGGTACCCATGAGCAGTTCTTC.

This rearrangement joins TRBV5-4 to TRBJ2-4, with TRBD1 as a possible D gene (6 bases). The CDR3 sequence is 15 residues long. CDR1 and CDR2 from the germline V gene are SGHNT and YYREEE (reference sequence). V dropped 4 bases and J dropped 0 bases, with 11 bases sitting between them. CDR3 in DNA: TGTGCCAGCAGCGGGGGACAACTAGCCAAAAACATTCAGTACTTC. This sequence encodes CASSGGQLAKNIQYF.

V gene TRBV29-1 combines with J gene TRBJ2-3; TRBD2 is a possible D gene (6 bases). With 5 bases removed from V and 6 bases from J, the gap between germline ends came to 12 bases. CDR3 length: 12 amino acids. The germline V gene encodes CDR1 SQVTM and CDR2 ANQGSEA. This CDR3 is CSVKAGVDTQYF. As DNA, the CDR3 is TGCAGCGTTAAAGCGGGTGTGGATACGCAGTATTTT.

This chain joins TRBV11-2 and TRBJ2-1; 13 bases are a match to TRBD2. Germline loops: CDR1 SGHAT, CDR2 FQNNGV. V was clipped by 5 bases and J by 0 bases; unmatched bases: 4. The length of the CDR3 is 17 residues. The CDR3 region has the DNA TGTGCCAGCAGCAGGACTAGCGGGAGCACCTCCTACAATGAGCAGTTCTTC. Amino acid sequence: CASSRTSGSTSYNEQFF.

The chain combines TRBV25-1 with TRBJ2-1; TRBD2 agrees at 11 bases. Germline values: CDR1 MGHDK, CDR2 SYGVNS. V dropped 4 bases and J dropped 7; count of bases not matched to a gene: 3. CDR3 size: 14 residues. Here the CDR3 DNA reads TGTGCCAGCAGTGTAGCGGGAGGGTGGAATGAGCAGTTCTTC. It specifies CASSVAGGWNEQFF.

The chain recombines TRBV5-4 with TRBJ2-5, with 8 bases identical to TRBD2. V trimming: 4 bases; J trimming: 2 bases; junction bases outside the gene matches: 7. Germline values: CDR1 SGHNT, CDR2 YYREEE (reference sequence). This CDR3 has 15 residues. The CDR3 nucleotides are TGTGCCAGCAGCCCCACTAGCGGTTGGCAAGAGACCCAGTACTTC. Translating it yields CASSPTSGWQETQYF.

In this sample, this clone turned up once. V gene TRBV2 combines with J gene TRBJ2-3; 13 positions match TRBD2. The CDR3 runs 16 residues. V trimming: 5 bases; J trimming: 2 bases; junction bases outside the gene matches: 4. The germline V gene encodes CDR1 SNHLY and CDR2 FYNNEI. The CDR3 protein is CASSRLAGGVTDTQYF. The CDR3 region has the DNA TGTGCCAGCAGTCGACTAGCGGGAGGTGTCACAGATACGCAGTATTTT.

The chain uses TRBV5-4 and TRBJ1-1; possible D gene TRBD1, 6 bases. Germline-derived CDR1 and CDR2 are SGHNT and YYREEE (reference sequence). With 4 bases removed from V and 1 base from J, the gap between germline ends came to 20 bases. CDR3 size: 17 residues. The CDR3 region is CASSEWGVGGRNTEAFF. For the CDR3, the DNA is TGTGCCAGCAGCGAGTGGGGGGTCGGGGGCCGGAACACTGAAGCTTTCTTT. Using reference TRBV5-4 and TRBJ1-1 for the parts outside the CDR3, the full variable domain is ETGVTQSPTHLIKTRGQQVTLRCSSQSGHNTVSWYQQALGQGPQFIFQYYREEENGRGNFPPRFSGLQFPNYSSELNVNALELDDSALYLCASSEWGVGGRNTEAFFGQGTRLTVV.

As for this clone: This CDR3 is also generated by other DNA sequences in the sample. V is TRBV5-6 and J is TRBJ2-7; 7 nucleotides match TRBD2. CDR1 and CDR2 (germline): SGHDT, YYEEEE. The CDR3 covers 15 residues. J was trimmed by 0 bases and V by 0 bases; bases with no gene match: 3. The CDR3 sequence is CASSLVGGGSYEQYF. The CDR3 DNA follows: TGTGCCAGCAGCTTGGTCGGCGGGGGCTCCTACGAGCAGTACTTC.

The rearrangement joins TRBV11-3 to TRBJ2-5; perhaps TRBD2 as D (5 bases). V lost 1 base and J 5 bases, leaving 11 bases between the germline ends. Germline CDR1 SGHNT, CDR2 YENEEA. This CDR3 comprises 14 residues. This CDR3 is CASSLGGNGETQYF. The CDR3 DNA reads TGTGCCAGCAGCTTAGGAGGGAATGGGGAGACCCAGTACTTC. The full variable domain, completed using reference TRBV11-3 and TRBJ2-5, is EAGVVQSPRYKIIEKKQPVAFWCNPISGHNTLYWYLQNLGQGPELLIRYENEEAVDDSQLPKDRFSAERLKGVDSTLKIQPAELGDSAVYLCASSLGGNGETQYFGPGTRLLVL.

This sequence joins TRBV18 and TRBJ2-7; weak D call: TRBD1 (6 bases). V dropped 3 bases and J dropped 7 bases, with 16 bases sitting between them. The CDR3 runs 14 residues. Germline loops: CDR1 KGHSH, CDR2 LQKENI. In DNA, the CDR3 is TGTGCCAGCTCACCTTCTCAGGGGAGACGGGAGCAGTACTTC. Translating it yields CASSPSQGRREQYF. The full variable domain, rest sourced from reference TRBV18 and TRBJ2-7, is NAGVMQNPRHLVRRRGQEARLRCSPMKGHSHVYWYRQLPEEGLKFMVYLQKENIIDESGMPKERFSAEFPKEGPSILRIQQVVRGDSAAYFCASSPSQGRREQYFGPGTRLTVT.

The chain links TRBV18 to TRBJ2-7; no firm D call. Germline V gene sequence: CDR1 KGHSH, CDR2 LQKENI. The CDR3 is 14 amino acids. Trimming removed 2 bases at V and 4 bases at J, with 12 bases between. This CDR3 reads CASSPNPGEYEQYF. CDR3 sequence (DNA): TGTGCCAGCTCACCAAATCCTGGAGAATACGAGCAGTACTTC.

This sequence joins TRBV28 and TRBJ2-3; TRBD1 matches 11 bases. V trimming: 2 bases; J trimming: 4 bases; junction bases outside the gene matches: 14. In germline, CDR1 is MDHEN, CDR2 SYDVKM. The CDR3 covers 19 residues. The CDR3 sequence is CASSLLPNLGQGDPDTQYF. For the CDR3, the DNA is TGTGCCAGCAGTTTACTTCCTAACCTGGGACAGGGGGACCCAGATACGCAGTATTTT.

In DNA, the CDR3 is TGTGCCAGCTCACCTCTGGGGACAGGGGTTCCAGATACGCAGTATTTT. It encodes CASSPLGTGVPDTQYF. The chain recombines TRBV18 with TRBJ2-3; TRBD1 matches at 10 bases. Germline CDR1 reads KGHSH; CDR2 reads LQKENI. V was clipped by 3 bases and J by 4 bases; unmatched bases: 7. CDR3 length equals 16 residues.